One and the same sample provided the 2 T cell receptor beta chains below, sequenced in a study of shared clonotypes between healthy human individuals. Profiled with immunoSEQ multiplex PCR; TCRdb holds only in-frame clones, not every one. The data show about 2.4 million clones, 93% seen once. The source material was naive CD4+ T cells from PBMCs. As for subset: CD45RA+ positively selected. Receptors originate from a man aged 18 to 35 in good health. Some clones in this sample may be carry-over from other donors' samples.

This clone was seen a single time. This chain joins TRBV28 and TRBJ1-3; D gene ambiguous. V was pared by 8 bases and J by 4 bases, with 9 bases between. The CDR3 totals 12 residues. Germline-derived CDR1 and CDR2 are MDHEN and SYDVKM. The CDR3 nucleotides read TGTGCCAGCGTTACGGGAGGAAACACCATATATTTT. Protein: CASVTGGNTIYF.

V and J are TRBV2 and TRBJ2-3; 11 nucleotides match TRBD2. Losses at the gene ends were 6 bases for V and 9 bases for J; bases not matched to a gene: 11. The CDR3 runs to 15 residues. CDR1 SNHLY and CDR2 FYNNEI come from the germline V gene. The CDR3 nucleotides are TGTGCCAGCAGAACTAGCGGGAGCAGTGCTACGACGCAGTATTTT. As protein: CASRTSGSSATTQYF.